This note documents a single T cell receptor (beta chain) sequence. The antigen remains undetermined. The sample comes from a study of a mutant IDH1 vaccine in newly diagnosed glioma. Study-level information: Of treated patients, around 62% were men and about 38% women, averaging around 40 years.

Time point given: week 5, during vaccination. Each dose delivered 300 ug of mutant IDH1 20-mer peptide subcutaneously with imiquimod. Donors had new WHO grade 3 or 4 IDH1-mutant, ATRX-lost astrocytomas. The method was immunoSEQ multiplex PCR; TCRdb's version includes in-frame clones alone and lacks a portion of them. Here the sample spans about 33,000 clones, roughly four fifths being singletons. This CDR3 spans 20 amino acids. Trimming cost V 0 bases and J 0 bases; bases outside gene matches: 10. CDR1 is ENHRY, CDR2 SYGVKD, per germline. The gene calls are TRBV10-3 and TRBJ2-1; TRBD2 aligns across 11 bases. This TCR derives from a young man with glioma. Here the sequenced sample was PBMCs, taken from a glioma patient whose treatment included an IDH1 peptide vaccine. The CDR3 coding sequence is TGTGCCATCAGTGAGTCGGTTAGGCTAGCGGGGGGTCGCTCCTACAATGAGCAGTTCTTC. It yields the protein CAISESVRLAGGRSYNEQFF.